These T cell receptor beta chains were read from a single sample in a study of blood T cell repertoires in COVID-19. Sequencing was performed with immunoSEQ multiplex PCR; in TCRdb, only in-frame clones are kept and a portion is missing. The sample includes 60,000 to 80,000 clones, about four fifths of them seen just once. Material for sequencing was peripheral blood. The receptors come from a man aged 45-60 years with active COVID-19. Each CDR3 is given with its conserved first and last residue. Each record gives: D gene, V gene, clone size, CDR3 length, J gene, CDR3 DNA, CDR3 protein. D genes are given only for firm matches. Only part of the rows carry a size: once, few, many, or a class if the clone is expanded.

NA	TRBV2	NA	10	TRBJ2-1	TGTGCCAGCAGTGAGCAGAAGCAGTTCTTC	CASSEQKQFF
NA	TRBV7-2	few	16	TRBJ2-2	TGTGCCAGCAGCTTAGCGGCCGGGTCACAAACCGGGGAGCTGTTTTTT	CASSLAAGSQTGELFF
NA	TRBV3-1/TRBV3-2	NA	12	TRBJ2-7	TGTGCCAGCAGCCAACAGGGGTCCGAGCAGTACTTC	CASSQQGSEQYF
TRBD1	TRBV19	few	12	TRBJ1-5	TGTGGTACGTCAGGGGGCAGTCAGCCCCAGCATTTT	CGTSGGSQPQHF
NA	TRBV4-1	NA	12	TRBJ1-2	TGCGCCAGCAGCCAAGAGATTGCAGTACCCCTCTTC	CASSQEIAVPLF
NA	TRBV19	NA	13	TRBJ1-2	TGTGCCAGTAAACCGGGTTTCAACTATGGCTACACCTTC	CASKPGFNYGYTF
NA	TRBV7-6	NA	16	TRBJ2-1	TGTGCCAGCAGCTTAGAGCGGTCAACCCATCGCGGTGAGCAGTTCTTC	CASSLERSTHRGEQFF
NA	TRBV5-1	NA	14	TRBJ2-4	TGCGCCAGCAGCTTGTCCCCTAGTTCTGACATTCAGTACTTC	CASSLSPSSDIQYF
NA	TRBV18	NA	13	TRBJ2-7	TGTGCCAGCTCACCAGAAGCCTCCTTTGGGCAGTACTTC	CASSPEASFGQYF
NA	TRBV19	NA	15	TRBJ1-1	TGTGCCAGTAGTATAGATCCCCCCGGTAACACTGAAGCTTTCTTT	CASSIDPPGNTEAFF
TRBD1	TRBV25-1	NA	13	TRBJ1-2	TGTGCCAGCAGTGCACAGGGGGCGGGGGGCTACACCTTC	CASSAQGAGGYTF
NA	TRBV7-2	NA	14	TRBJ2-5	TGTGCCAGCACCTTTTCCCGGGGTGGGGAGACCCAGTACTTC	CASTFSRGGETQYF
TRBD1	TRBV11-2	NA	17	TRBJ1-2	TGTGCCAGCAGCCAAAGTGTAGACAGGGGCAGAGACTATGGCTACACCTTC	CASSQSVDRGRDYGYTF
TRBD1	TRBV12-5	few	14	TRBJ2-7	TGTGCTAGTGGTTCGGGGACAGCCTCCTACGAGCAGTACTTC	CASGSGTASYEQYF
NA	TRBV7-2	NA	14	TRBJ1-2	TGTGCCAGCAGCTTAGAATGGAGATTCTATGGCTACACCTTC	CASSLEWRFYGYTF
NA	TRBV11-2	NA	14	TRBJ1-5	TGTGCCAGCAGCTTGAGTGATAGCAATCAGCCCCAGCATTTT	CASSLSDSNQPQHF
TRBD2	TRBV7-9	NA	16	TRBJ2-7	TGTGCCAGCAGCTCCCCTACTCGGGGGGGGACCTACGAGCAGTACTTC	CASSSPTRGGTYEQYF
NA	TRBV20-1	NA	13	TRBJ1-4	TGCAGTGCTAGTGATAACAGGGACGAAAAACTGTTTTTT	CSASDNRDEKLFF
TRBD2	TRBV27	NA	16	TRBJ2-2	TGTGCCAGCAGTCCAACTAGCGGGGGGGCCCCCGGGGAGCTGTTTTTT	CASSPTSGGAPGELFF
TRBD1	TRBV11-3	NA	13	TRBJ1-6	TGTGCCAGCAGCCGGGACAGGAGTTCACCCCTCCACTTT	CASSRDRSSPLHF
NA	TRBV29-1	once	15	TRBJ2-7	TGCAGCGTTGAACCTTCTGAGGACAGCCCCTACGAGCAGTACTTC	CSVEPSEDSPYEQYF
NA	TRBV19	NA	16	TRBJ2-1	TGTGCCAGTAGCTGGGGAGAGCTCCTTAATTACAATGAGCAGTTCTTC	CASSWGELLNYNEQFF
TRBD1	TRBV5-1	once	14	TRBJ2-7	TGCGCCAGCAGCTTGGGGGGACAGCTGGGTGAGCAGTACTTC	CASSLGGQLGEQYF
TRBD2	TRBV5-6	NA	17	TRBJ2-3	TGTGCCAGCAGCTTGGGACTAGCGGGATCTAGCACAGATACGCAGTATTTT	CASSLGLAGSSTDTQYF
NA	TRBV6-5	NA	14	TRBJ1-5	TGTGCCAGCAGGGGACTCGGGCCCAATCAGCCCCAGCATTTT	CASRGLGPNQPQHF
NA	TRBV18	once	15	TRBJ2-1	TGTGCCAGCTCACCCACCCATATTCCCGGCGGGCAGCAGTTCTTC	CASSPTHIPGGQQFF
TRBD2	TRBV19	once	15	TRBJ2-7	TGTGCCAGTCGCTACGGACTAGCGGGCCAATACGAGCAGTACTTC	CASRYGLAGQYEQYF
TRBD2	TRBV5-1	NA	17	TRBJ2-3	TGCGCCAGCAGCCCGCCACTAGCGGGAGCTTCCACAGATACGCAGTATTTT	CASSPPLAGASTDTQYF
TRBD2	TRBV7-6	once	17	TRBJ2-1	TGTGCCAGCAGCTTAGAGCCCGGGACTAGCGCCTACAATGAGCAGTTCTTC	CASSLEPGTSAYNEQFF
TRBD1	TRBV29-1	NA	13	TRBJ1-1	TGCAGCGCCCGGGACAGTTACGACACTGAAGCTTTCTTT	CSARDSYDTEAFF
TRBD1	TRBV5-1	NA	14	TRBJ2-5	TGCGCCAGCAGCTTAGAATCGGGACAGGAGACCCAGTACTTC	CASSLESGQETQYF
NA	TRBV12-3/TRBV12-4	once	12	TRBJ2-3	TGTGCCAGCAGTAGCAGCACAGATACGCAGTATTTT	CASSSSTDTQYF
NA	TRBV11-2	NA	14	TRBJ2-5	TGTGCCAGCAGCTTAGGGGGCGCTTCTGAGACCCAGTACTTC	CASSLGGASETQYF
TRBD2	TRBV9	NA	15	TRBJ2-3	TGTGCCAGCAGCGTCGGCGGGGGGGCCTTCGATACGCAGTATTTT	CASSVGGGAFDTQYF
NA	TRBV5-1	NA	14	TRBJ2-5	TGCGCCAGCAGTATGGAGGGGATGGGGGAGACCCAGTACTTC	CASSMEGMGETQYF
TRBD1	TRBV3-1/TRBV3-2	NA	14	TRBJ2-2	TGTGCCAGCAGCCCGCAGGGGGCGGCCGGGGAGCTGTTTTTT	CASSPQGAAGELFF
TRBD2	TRBV2	NA	15	TRBJ2-1	TGTGCCAGCAGTTTTAGTAGCGGGGGGGCCAATGAGCAGTTCTTC	CASSFSSGGANEQFF
TRBD1	TRBV4-1	few	15	TRBJ2-7	TGCGCCAGCAGCCAGCAGGGGGTTTCGAACCACGAGCAGTACTTC	CASSQQGVSNHEQYF
TRBD1	TRBV19	few	13	TRBJ2-1	TGTGCCAGTAAGAGACAGGGCGGCAATGAGCAGTTCTTC	CASKRQGGNEQFF
NA	TRBV7-2	NA	14	TRBJ2-7	TGTGCCAGCAGCTTAGGGGGCTGGAATTACGAGCAGTACTTC	CASSLGGWNYEQYF
NA	TRBV5-8	NA	15	TRBJ1-1	TGTGCCAGCAGCGATCGACAGACCGTCAACACTGAAGCTTTCTTT	CASSDRQTVNTEAFF
NA	TRBV19	few	15	TRBJ2-6	TGTGCCAGTAGGAGACAGGAGTACGGGGCCAACGTCCTGACTTTC	CASRRQEYGANVLTF
NA	TRBV19	NA	14	TRBJ2-7	TGTGCCAGTAGTATAGCCTCCGGGGCCTACGAGCAGTACTTC	CASSIASGAYEQYF
NA	TRBV11-2	NA	16	TRBJ2-7	TGTGCCAGCAGCTCTAGTTCTGGGAGTACGACACTAGAGCAGTACTTC	CASSSSSGSTTLEQYF
NA	TRBV12-3/TRBV12-4	NA	12	TRBJ1-3	TGTGCCAGCAGTTTGTACGGGGATACCATATATTTT	CASSLYGDTIYF
TRBD2	TRBV6-1	NA	16	TRBJ2-1	TGTGCCAGCAGTGAAGGATGGGGCGGGAGGTCCAATGAGCAGTTCTTC	CASSEGWGGRSNEQFF
TRBD2	TRBV7-2	NA	15	TRBJ2-7	TGTGCCAGCAGCTTACAGGGCCTAGCGGGAGACGAGCAGTACTTC	CASSLQGLAGDEQYF
NA	TRBV7-9	NA	16	TRBJ2-2	TGTGCCAGCAGCCCTCGTGGGAGCCGGTACACCGGGGAGCTGTTTTTT	CASSPRGSRYTGELFF
TRBD1	TRBV7-2	NA	12	TRBJ1-2	TGTGCCAGCAGCTTAATTGGGCAGGGGGGCACCTTC	CASSLIGQGGTF
NA	TRBV5-1	few	13	TRBJ1-3	TGCGCCAGCAGCCAGGATCCCGGAAACACCATATATTTT	CASSQDPGNTIYF